These 11 T cell receptor beta chains share one sample of origin, sequenced in a study of shared clonotypes between healthy human individuals. The assay was immunoSEQ multiplex PCR, and TCRdb's table has in-frame clones only and misses some. The profile covers around 1.6 million clones, with around 98% appearing a single time and around 0.45% taken by the ten largest. Sequencing used naive CD4+ T cells sorted from blood. The subset was: CD45RA+ positively selected. The receptors were gathered from a man aged 25 to 40 in good health.

This clone was recorded once. This chain links TRBV4-2 with TRBJ2-2, with D uncertain. This CDR3 comprises 17 residues. In germline, CDR1 is LGHNA, CDR2 YNFKEQ. V gave up 4 bases and J gave up 2 bases, with 17 bases separating them. CDR3 protein: CASSPHRADRNTGELFF. The CDR3 DNA sequence: TGTGCCAGCAGCCCCCACCGGGCTGACCGCAACACCGGGGAGCTGTTTTTT.

V usage is TRBV7-6 and J usage is TRBJ2-3; 14 bases map to TRBD2. Per germline, CDR1 SGHVS and CDR2 FNYEAQ. This CDR3 region has 17 residues. V lost 5 bases, J lost 1 base, and 5 bases stayed unmatched. CDR3 nucleotides: TGTGCCAGCAGCCAGACTAGCGGGAGGGTAGGCACAGATACGCAGTATTTT. Translating gives CASSQTSGRVGTDTQYF.

The chain has TRBV19 and TRBJ2-1; 9 bases match TRBD2. Germline CDR1 reads LNHDA; CDR2 reads SQIVND (reference sequence). Unmatched junction bases numbered 6, after V lost 6 bases and J lost 3 bases. The CDR3 is made up of 15 amino acids. As DNA, the CDR3 is TGTGCCAGTAGGGAAGCGGGAGGCAGCTACAATGAGCAGTTCTTC. It codes for CASREAGGSYNEQFF.

The CDR3 here is CASSESGSNNEQFF. The DNA of the CDR3 is TGTGCCAGCAGCGAAAGCGGTTCCAACAATGAGCAGTTCTTC. This chain connects TRBV7-9 to TRBJ2-1, with D possibly TRBD2 on 5 matching bases. Germline V gene sequence: CDR1 SEHNR, CDR2 FQNEAQ (reference sequence). The CDR3 runs 14 residues. V lost 5 bases and J 5 bases, leaving 13 bases between the germline ends.

The rearrangement uses TRBV18 and TRBJ1-1, with D perhaps matching TRBD1 (5 bases). The CDR3 runs 14 residues. Trimming cost V 4 bases and J 4 bases, with 13 bases left between them. Germline CDR1 and CDR2: KGHSH and LQKENI. CDR3 sequence reads: CASSRGFGGTEAFF. CDR3 nucleotides: TGTGCCAGCTCACGGGGGTTTGGGGGCACTGAAGCTTTCTTT.

This clone was observed a single time. This chain links TRBV18 with TRBJ2-2; D remains ambiguous. V dropped 5 bases and J dropped 0 bases, with 10 bases sitting between them. The CDR3 has 15 residues. Per germline, CDR1 KGHSH and CDR2 LQKENI. In nucleotides, the CDR3 is TGTGCCAGCTCAGCCCGAACAGCGAACACCGGGGAGCTGTTTTTT. This translates into CASSARTANTGELFF.

Comments on this clone: At the DNA level, this CDR3 is encoded by other sequences in the same sample as well. V usage is TRBV18 and J usage is TRBJ2-2; 9 bases are shared with TRBD2. J was trimmed by 5 bases and V by 0 bases; bases with no gene match: 1. The CDR3 spans 15 residues. The germline V gene encodes CDR1 KGHSH and CDR2 LQKENI. The CDR3 here is CASSPPSGRTGELFF. Written as DNA, the CDR3 is TGTGCCAGCTCACCACCTAGCGGGAGAACCGGGGAGCTGTTTTTT.

The gene calls are TRBV5-1 and TRBJ2-5, with D possibly being TRBD2 (7 bases). Germline CDR1 and CDR2: SGHRS and YFSETQ. V lost 5 bases to trimming and J lost 2 bases, with 19 bases between them. This CDR3 is 16 amino acids long. As DNA, the CDR3 is TGCGCCAGCAGTTCTCGCCCGGGGGGCTCTCAAGAGACCCAGTACTTC. Protein: CASSSRPGGSQETQYF.

This clone was picked up one time. This CDR3 is also generated by other DNA sequences in the sample. The gene calls are TRBV29-1 and TRBJ2-2; TRBD1 aligns across 7 bases. The CDR3 runs to 14 residues. Germline V CDR1 and CDR2: SQVTM, ANQGSEA. The junction had 5 bases not matched to a gene; V was cut back by 7 bases and J by 0 bases. CDR3 coding DNA: TGCAGCGCTTCAGGGGGACCGAACACCGGGGAGCTGTTTTTT. Translating gives CSASGGPNTGELFF.

V and J are TRBV5-1 and TRBJ2-1; D is undetermined. This CDR3 comprises 13 residues. The V end lost 0 bases, the J end lost 4 bases, and 5 bases lay between the germline ends. Germline values: CDR1 SGHRS, CDR2 YFSETQ. The CDR3 DNA follows: TGCGCCAGCAGCTTGGGAGAATACAATGAGCAGTTCTTC. It translates to CASSLGEYNEQFF.

This clone was seen just once. The J gene is TRBJ2-4, the V gene TRBV5-4; D perhaps matches TRBD1 (6 bases). Trimming took off 2 bases at V and 2 bases at J, with 11 bases between the two ends. CDR3 size: 15 residues. Germline values: CDR1 SGHNT, CDR2 YYREEE (reference sequence). CDR3 coding DNA: TGTGCCAGCAGCTTTCTGGGGGACACCAAAAACATTCAGTACTTC. This codes for CASSFLGDTKNIQYF. Full variable domain (rest looked up from reference TRBV5-4 and TRBJ2-4): ETGVTQSPTHLIKTRGQQVTLRCSSQSGHNTVSWYQQALGQGPQFIFQYYREEENGRGNFPPRFSGLQFPNYSSELNVNALELDDSALYLCASSFLGDTKNIQYFGAGTRLSVL.